The 7 T cell receptor beta chains given below trace back to one sample, sequenced in a study of glioma-infiltrating T cells. The iRepertoire nested amplicon-rescue multiplex PCR amplified TCR alpha and beta CDR3s from RNA. TCRdb reanalysed the multiplex PCR reads using MiXCR and keeps one entry per CDR3 protein. The sample carries some 190,000 distinct CDR3 sequences, 25% to 35% recorded once. The sequencing sample was made of glioma tissue, nonneoplastic brain tissue, or PBMCs (not recorded which). All receptors derive from a human donor with low-grade glioma or glioblastoma, undergoing nonglioma brain surgery, or in good health (not recorded which).

This clonotype was recorded many times. The chain recombines TRBV6-1 with TRBJ2-5; 10 bases line up with TRBD2. The CDR3 has 14 residues. Germline CDR1 and CDR2: MNHNS and SASEGT. Trimming cost V 6 bases and J 5 bases; bases outside gene matches: 6. The CDR3 region is CASSIAGGDETQYF. DNA of the CDR3: TGTGCCAGCAGCATAGCGGGAGGAGACGAGACCCAGTACTTC.

As for this clonotype: It may be a read error: a sequence one base away is much more abundant. V usage is TRBV7-2 and J usage is TRBJ2-4, with 9 positions matching TRBD1. Germline CDR1 and CDR2: SGHTA and FQGNSA. The CDR3 sequence is 15 residues long. CDR3 nucleotides: TGTGCCAGCAGCCCCCGGGACAGGGCCAAAAACATTCACTACTTC. It is translated as CASSPRDRAKNIHYF. Drawing the rest from reference TRBV7-2 and TRBJ2-4, the complete variable domain is GAGVSQSPSNKVTEKGKDVELRCDPISGHTALYWYRQSLGQGLEFLIYFQGNSAPDKSGLPSDRFSAERTGGSVSTLTIQRTQQEDSAVYLCASSPRDRAKNIHYFGAGTRLSVL.

This clonotype occurred many times. The chain carries TRBV20-1 and TRBJ2-3; the D is unclear. The CDR3 consists of 15 residues. Germline values: CDR1 DFQATT, CDR2 SNEGSKA (reference sequence). Trimming cost V 5 bases and J 5 bases, with 20 bases left between them. CDR3 amino acids: CSARESPREVDTQYF. The CDR3 DNA reads as TGCAGTGCTCGCGAATCCCCTCGCGAAGTAGATACGCAGTATTTT.

Comments on this clonotype: A much larger clone sits a single nucleotide away, making a read error possible. The CDR3, as DNA: TGTGCCAGCAGCCAAGGCGAGGGATTCCCGCCACGGAAAGATACGCAGTATTTT. This sequence encodes CASSQGEGFPPRKDTQYF. The chain is built from TRBV3-1 and TRBJ2-3; D might be TRBD2 (5 bases). There are 18 residues in the CDR3. CDR1 is LGHDT, CDR2 YNNKEL, per germline (reference sequence). V gave up 1 base and J gave up 5 bases, with 22 bases separating them.

The sample holds many counts of this clonotype. V gene TRBV7-2 combines with J gene TRBJ2-7; D gene ambiguous. The CDR3 has 16 residues. V was shortened by 1 base and J by 0 bases, with 13 bases between the two germline ends. Germline V gene data show CDR1 as SGHTA and CDR2 as FQGNSA. CDR3 region: CASSLVVGPSSYEQYF. The CDR3 region has the DNA TGTGCCAGCAGCTTAGTTGTAGGGCCCAGCTCCTACGAGCAGTACTTC. The full variable domain, rest sourced from reference TRBV7-2 and TRBJ2-7, is GAGVSQSPSNKVTEKGKDVELRCDPISGHTALYWYRQSLGQGLEFLIYFQGNSAPDKSGLPSDRFSAERTGGSVSTLTIQRTQQEDSAVYLCASSLVVGPSSYEQYFGPGTRLTVT.

This clonotype was observed many times. The chain couples TRBV6-1 to TRBJ1-2; D gene unclear. Germline assignment: CDR1 MNHNS and CDR2 SASEGT. This CDR3 has 11 residues. With 5 bases removed from V and 6 bases from J, the gap between germline ends came to 7 bases. The CDR3 DNA sequence: TGTGCCAGCAGTACTCAGGATGGCTACACCTTC. This codes for CASSTQDGYTF.

A remark on this clonotype: A junction end diverges from the germline sequence, so it may reflect a read error. The chain joins TRBV6-2 or TRBV6-3 to TRBJ2-7; D remains unclear. The CDR3 length is 11 residues. The germline V gene has CDR1 MNHEY and CDR2 SVGEGT. For the CDR3, the DNA is TGTGCCAGCAGCCGGTTCTACGAGAAGCACTTC. Encoded protein: CASSRFYEKHF.